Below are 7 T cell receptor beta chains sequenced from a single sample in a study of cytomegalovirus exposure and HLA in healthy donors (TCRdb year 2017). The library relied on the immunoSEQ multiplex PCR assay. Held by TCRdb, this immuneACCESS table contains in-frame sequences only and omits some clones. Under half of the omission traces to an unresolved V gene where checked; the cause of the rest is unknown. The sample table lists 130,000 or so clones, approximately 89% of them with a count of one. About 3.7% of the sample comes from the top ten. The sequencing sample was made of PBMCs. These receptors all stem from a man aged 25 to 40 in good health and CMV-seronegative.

CDR3 nucleotide sequence: TGTGCCATCAGTGAGAACAGGGTTGGGGCCAACGTCCTGACTTTC. Translated: CAISENRVGANVLTF. The chain is built from TRBV10-3 and TRBJ2-6; possible D gene TRBD1, 6 bases. The CDR3 has 15 residues. Trimming removed 2 bases at V and 3 bases at J, with 8 bases between. CDR1 is ENHRY and CDR2 is SYGVKD in the germline V gene.

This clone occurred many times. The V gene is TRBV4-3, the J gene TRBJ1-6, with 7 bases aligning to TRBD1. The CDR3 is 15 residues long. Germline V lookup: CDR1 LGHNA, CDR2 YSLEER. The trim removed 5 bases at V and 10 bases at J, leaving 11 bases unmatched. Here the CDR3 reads CASSTRDSEVSPLHF. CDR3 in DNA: TGCGCCAGCAGCACCCGGGACAGCGAAGTATCACCCCTCCACTTT.

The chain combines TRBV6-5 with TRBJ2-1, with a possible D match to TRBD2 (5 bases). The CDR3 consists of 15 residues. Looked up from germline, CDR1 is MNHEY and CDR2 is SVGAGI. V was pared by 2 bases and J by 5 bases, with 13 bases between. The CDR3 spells CASSYGSWSHNEQFF. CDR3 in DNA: TGTGCCAGCAGTTACGGGAGTTGGTCCCACAATGAGCAGTTCTTC.

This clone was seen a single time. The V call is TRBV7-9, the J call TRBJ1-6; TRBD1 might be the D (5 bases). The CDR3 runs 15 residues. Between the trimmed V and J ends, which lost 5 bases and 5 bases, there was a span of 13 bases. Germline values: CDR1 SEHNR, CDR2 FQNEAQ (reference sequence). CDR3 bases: TGTGCCAGCAGCGCCCAGGGAAGGAATAATTCACCCCTCCACTTT. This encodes CASSAQGRNNSPLHF.

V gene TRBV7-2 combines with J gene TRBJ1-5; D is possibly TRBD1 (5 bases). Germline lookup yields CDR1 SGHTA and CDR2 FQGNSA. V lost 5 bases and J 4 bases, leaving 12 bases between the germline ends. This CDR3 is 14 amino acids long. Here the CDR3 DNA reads TGTGCCAGCAGCAGGACACAGATGAATCAGCCCCAGCATTTT. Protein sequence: CASSRTQMNQPQHF.

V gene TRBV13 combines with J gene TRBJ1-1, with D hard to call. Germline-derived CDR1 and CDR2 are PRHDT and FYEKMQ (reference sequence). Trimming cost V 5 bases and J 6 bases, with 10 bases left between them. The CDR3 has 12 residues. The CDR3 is CASSRVRAEAFF. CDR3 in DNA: TGTGCCAGCAGCCGGGTGAGGGCTGAAGCTTTCTTT.

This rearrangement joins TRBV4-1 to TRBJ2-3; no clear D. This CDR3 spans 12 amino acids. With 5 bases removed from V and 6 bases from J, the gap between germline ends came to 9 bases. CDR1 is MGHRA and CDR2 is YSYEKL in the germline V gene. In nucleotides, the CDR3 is TGCGCCAGCAGCGATCGTCGGGATACGCAGTATTTT. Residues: CASSDRRDTQYF.